This TCR beta chain is from a study of T cell responses to AZD1222 COVID-19 vaccine. Broader study findings: Baseline seropositives among AZD1222 recipients totaled only five or six. There were vaccine-associated CD4 TCRs across spike, dominant at 160-218 and 743-854. Every sample of the repertoires postdated the peak T cell response. Unmutated variant regions are reportedly the target of nearly half of TCRs that are spike-specific.

From germline, CDR1 is MGHRA and CDR2 YSYEKL. V shed 1 base and J shed 9 bases, with 10 bases lying between them. This CDR3 has 13 amino acids. This clone was seen a few times. The antigen is unknown. Data came from immunoSEQ multiplex PCR; TCRdb stores just in-frame clones and leaves some out. The profile shows tens of thousands of clones, roughly 90% of them singletons. Material: peripheral blood, obtained 28 days after the second AZD1222 dose. The chain links TRBV4-1 to TRBJ1-5, with D unclear. The origin of this receptor is an adult who received the AZD1222 COVID-19 vaccine. CDR3 protein: CASSQGMLGPQHF. DNA for the CDR3: TGCGCCAGCAGCCAAGGGATGCTCGGGCCCCAGCATTTT.